These 23 T cell receptor beta chains came from one sample sequenced in a study of control samples from healthy donors and cancer patients. Here immunoSEQ multiplex PCR was the method, and the copy in TCRdb shows in-frame clones only, minus some. The data hold over 120,000 clones, with about 91% observed a single time. The source material was blood. Source of these receptors: a man aged 30-40 years in good health.

This chain joins TRBV27 and TRBJ1-2, with a tentative D call TRBD1 (5 bases). Germline CDR1 MNHEY, CDR2 SMNVEV (reference sequence). The CDR3 runs 17 residues. The V end was cut by 4 bases, the J end by 0 bases, with 18 bases between. The DNA of the CDR3 is TGTGCCAGCAGTTCGAGGGACTTCATAGGGGCTAACTATGGCTACACCTTC. This encodes CASSSRDFIGANYGYTF.

This chain uses TRBV9 with TRBJ2-7; TRBD1 aligns across 8 bases. Per the germline V gene, CDR1 is SGDLS and CDR2 is YYNGEE. J gave up 3 bases and V 0 bases, and 2 bases lay outside the gene matches. The CDR3 consists of 14 residues. The CDR3 DNA is TGTGCCAGCAGCGTAGGACAGGGGAACTACGAGCAGTACTTC. It translates to CASSVGQGNYEQYF. The entire variable domain, with the rest obtained from reference TRBV9 and TRBJ2-7, is as follows: DSGVTQTPKHLITATGQRVTLRCSPRSGDLSVYWYQQSLDQGLQFLIQYYNGEERAKGNILERFSAQQFPDLHSELNLSSLELGDSALYFCASSVGQGNYEQYFGPGTRLTVT.

This CDR3 is CASSIGRANEQFF. The CDR3 DNA is TGTGCCAGTAGTATCGGCAGGGCCAATGAGCAGTTCTTC. J is TRBJ2-1 and V is TRBV19; perhaps TRBD1 as D (5 bases). Trimming removed 3 bases at V and 6 bases at J, with 9 bases between. Germline CDR1 reads LNHDA; CDR2 reads SQIVND (reference sequence). There are 13 residues in the CDR3.

This chain uses TRBV19 with TRBJ1-5; 8 bases are shared with TRBD1. Germline values: CDR1 LNHDA, CDR2 SQIVND (reference sequence). The length of the CDR3 is 15 residues. With V trimmed by 5 bases and J by 7 bases, 10 bases remained unmatched. CDR3 DNA sequence: TGTGCCAGTAGTCCGGACAGGGTAGATGGACAGCCCCAGCATTTT. Protein sequence: CASSPDRVDGQPQHF. The variable domain in full, completed from reference TRBV19 and TRBJ1-5, reads DGGITQSPKYLFRKEGQNVTLSCEQNLNHDAMYWYRQDPGQGLRLIYYSQIVNDFQKGDIAEGYSVSREKKESFPLTVTSAQKNPTAFYLCASSPDRVDGQPQHFGDGTRLSIL.

The V gene is TRBV28, the J gene TRBJ1-1; TRBD1 agrees at 11 bases. The CDR3 loop spans 15 amino acids. J gave up 5 bases and V 5 bases, and 7 bases lay outside the gene matches. CDR1 is MDHEN, CDR2 SYDVKM, per germline. In nucleotides, the CDR3 is TGTGCCAGCAGTGCTGGGGGACAGGGGGGAACTGAAGCTTTCTTT. As protein: CASSAGGQGGTEAFF.

The chain links TRBV9 to TRBJ2-7; 8 nucleotides agree with TRBD2. The CDR3 covers 15 residues. Germline CDR1 is SGDLS and CDR2 is YYNGEE. The ends lost 0 bases at V and 4 bases at J; junction bases unmatched: 6. The CDR3 DNA is TGTGCCAGCAGCGTAGTGCCCGGGGGGGATTACGAGCAGTACTTC. Protein: CASSVVPGGDYEQYF.

The chain joins TRBV10-1 to TRBJ2-7, with TRBD1 matching 9 bases. CDR1 is WNHNN, CDR2 SYGVQD, per germline (reference sequence). The CDR3 contains 14 residues. The ends lost 2 bases at V and 6 bases at J; junction bases unmatched: 5. The CDR3 nucleotides read TGCGCCAGCAGTGAGCTCCGACAGGGGGGCGAGCAGTACTTC. It specifies CASSELRQGGEQYF.

This chain connects TRBV5-6 to TRBJ1-4; D remains ambiguous. CDR3 length: 17 residues. CDR1 is SGHDT, CDR2 YYEEEE, per germline. The V and J ends lost 1 base and 2 bases respectively, with 15 bases between them. The CDR3: CASSLRGPGRTNEKLFF. CDR3 DNA: TGTGCCAGCAGCTTGAGAGGCCCCGGGCGGACTAATGAAAAACTGTTTTTT.

This rearrangement joins TRBV25-1 to TRBJ1-3, with D perhaps TRBD1 (5 bases). V was cut by 3 bases and J by 1 base, with 7 bases left in between. The germline CDR1 and CDR2 sequences are MGHDK and SYGVNS. The CDR3 totals 14 residues. DNA of the CDR3: TGTGCCAGCAGTGATTGGGGGTCTGGAAACACCATATATTTT. Its translation: CASSDWGSGNTIYF.

The J gene is TRBJ1-1, the V gene TRBV27; D call uncertain. V was shortened by 9 bases and J by 5 bases, with 16 bases between the two germline ends. The CDR3 consists of 13 residues. Per germline, CDR1 MNHEY and CDR2 SMNVEV (reference sequence). CDR3 sequence: CASSVWGGTEAFF. For the CDR3, the DNA is TGTGCCAGTTCGGTATGGGGAGGAACTGAAGCTTTCTTT.

The chain has TRBV27 and TRBJ2-7, with D perhaps TRBD1 or TRBD2 (5 bases each). CDR3 size: 14 residues. Between the trimmed V and J ends, which lost 5 bases and 7 bases, there was a span of 18 bases. Germline V gene sequence: CDR1 MNHEY, CDR2 SMNVEV (reference sequence). The DNA for the CDR3 is TGTGCCAGCAGTCCCCTGGGGGTACCGCGTGAGCAGTACTTC. It yields the protein CASSPLGVPREQYF.

This clone was recorded once. The chain combines TRBV3-1 (or the pseudogene TRBV3-2) with TRBJ2-7; 9 bases line up with TRBD1. V shed 6 bases and J 2 bases; nucleotides not matched to a gene: 2. Germline V gene sequence: CDR1 LGHDT, CDR2 YNNKEL (reference sequence). CDR3 length: 13 amino acids. The CDR3: CASSRQGAYEQYF. The CDR3 DNA sequence: TGTGCCAGCAGTCGACAGGGGGCCTACGAGCAGTACTTC.

This clone was seen more than once but under ten times. This chain links TRBV6-2 or TRBV6-3 with TRBJ1-1; the match to TRBD1 covers 7 bases. Germline loops: CDR1 MNHEY, CDR2 SVGEGT. V gave up 2 bases and J gave up 6 bases; unmatched junction bases: 3. This CDR3 has 13 amino acids. The CDR3 here is CASSYGQGAEAFF. For the CDR3, the DNA is TGTGCCAGCAGTTACGGGCAGGGGGCTGAAGCTTTCTTT.

The chain has TRBV7-9 and TRBJ1-1, with a weak D call TRBD1 (5 bases). With 5 bases removed from V and 2 bases from J, the gap between germline ends came to 12 bases. The CDR3 is 14 residues long. CDR1 SEHNR and CDR2 FQNEAQ come from the germline V gene (reference sequence). CDR3 DNA: TGTGCCAGCAGCCTCGGGACCTCTAACACTGAAGCTTTCTTT. Translated: CASSLGTSNTEAFF.

The chain carries TRBV9 and TRBJ2-3; TRBD1 aligns across 7 bases. Germline-derived CDR1 and CDR2 are SGDLS and YYNGEE. The CDR3 has 15 residues. V trimming: 0 bases; J trimming: 3 bases; junction bases outside the gene matches: 4. The CDR3 loop reads CASSVGRGWTDTQYF. The CDR3, as DNA: TGTGCCAGCAGCGTAGGCAGGGGGTGGACAGATACGCAGTATTTT.

The chain couples TRBV19 to TRBJ1-2, with no clear D. The CDR3 runs 12 residues. V lost 5 bases and J 2 bases, leaving 6 bases between the germline ends. Germline-derived CDR1 and CDR2 are LNHDA and SQIVND (reference sequence). CDR3 sequence reads: CASSGPNYGYTF. Written as DNA, the CDR3 is TGTGCCAGTAGTGGACCGAACTATGGCTACACCTTC.

This chain joins TRBV4-1 and TRBJ2-7; 8 bases align to TRBD2. Looked up from germline, CDR1 is MGHRA and CDR2 is YSYEKL. There are 16 residues in the CDR3. J gave up 7 bases and V 0 bases, and 11 bases lay outside the gene matches. The CDR3 DNA is TGCGCCAGCAGCCAAGAGGGGGGACTAGTCAAATCAGAGCAGTACTTC. This translates into CASSQEGGLVKSEQYF.

J is TRBJ1-1 and V is TRBV19; tentative D call: TRBD1 (5 bases). The CDR3 is 15 residues long. Trimming left V 10 bases short and J 1 base short, with 19 bases between. CDR1 and CDR2 (germline): LNHDA, SQIVND (reference sequence). The CDR3 DNA is TGTGCCACCTCACTGATGGGGGGGTCGAACACTGAAGCTTTCTTT. Translation gives CATSLMGGSNTEAFF. Full variable domain (remainder filled in from reference TRBV19 and TRBJ1-1): DGGITQSPKYLFRKEGQNVTLSCEQNLNHDAMYWYRQDPGQGLRLIYYSQIVNDFQKGDIAEGYSVSREKKESFPLTVTSAQKNPTAFYLCATSLMGGSNTEAFFGQGTRLTVV.

This clone was observed many times. The chain is built from TRBV18 and TRBJ2-6; D gene ambiguous. V lost 2 bases and J 0 bases, leaving 5 bases between the germline ends. The CDR3 is made up of 15 amino acids. CDR1 KGHSH and CDR2 LQKENI come from the germline V gene. The CDR3 protein is CASSPSGSGANVLTF. The CDR3, as DNA: TGTGCCAGCTCACCATCAGGCTCTGGGGCCAACGTCCTGACTTTC.

The chain carries TRBV27 and TRBJ2-2; no clear D. Germline V gene sequence: CDR1 MNHEY, CDR2 SMNVEV (reference sequence). Trimming left V 5 bases short and J 6 bases short, with 7 bases between. The CDR3 spans 12 residues. The CDR3 DNA is TGTGCCAGCAGTCCGCGGTCCGGGGAGCTGTTTTTT. Protein: CASSPRSGELFF.

V is TRBV27 and J is TRBJ1-1; D might be TRBD1 (5 bases). Deletions cut 2 bases from V and 0 bases from J, with 7 bases between. The CDR3 extends over 14 amino acids. From germline, CDR1 is MNHEY and CDR2 SMNVEV (reference sequence). DNA for the CDR3: TGTGCCAGCAGTTTACCAGGGATGAACACTGAAGCTTTCTTT. It yields the protein CASSLPGMNTEAFF.

This chain connects TRBV7-8 to TRBJ1-3; D may be TRBD1 (6 bases). The CDR3 covers 14 residues. Germline V CDR1 and CDR2: SGHVS, FQNEAQ. The ends were cut back, 1 base at V and 3 bases at J, with 7 bases in the middle. Written as DNA, the CDR3 is TGTGCCAGCAGCTTAGGACAGGTTGGAAACACCATATATTTT. This codes for CASSLGQVGNTIYF.

This chain uses TRBV6-5 with TRBJ1-4, with 7 bases fitting TRBD1. Germline V gives CDR1 MNHEY, CDR2 SVGAGI. The CDR3 is 15 residues long. Unmatched junction bases numbered 10, after V lost 8 bases and J lost 4 bases. CDR3 sequence reads: CASGRTGVNNEKLFF. DNA for the CDR3: TGTGCCAGCGGGCGCACAGGGGTGAATAATGAAAAACTGTTTTTT.